This T cell receptor (beta chain) is drawn from a study of T cell responses to AZD1222 COVID-19 vaccine. Whole-study results and caveats: Samples come after the peak T cell response, not at day 14.

Remarks on this clone: Its antigen is currently unknown.

Sequencing used immunoSEQ multiplex PCR; TCRdb keeps in-frame clones, though not all of them. The profile shows approximately 200,000 clones, around 93% of them singletons. Trimming left V 6 bases short and J 6 bases short, with 14 bases between. Looked up from germline, CDR1 is SGHNT and CDR2 is YYREEE (reference sequence). The CDR3 runs to 13 residues. Sample: peripheral blood, taken 28 days after the second AZD1222 dose. This chain links TRBV5-4 with TRBJ2-3; D may be TRBD1 or TRBD2 (6 bases each). The clonotype was recovered from an adult who received the AZD1222 COVID-19 vaccine. CDR3 protein: CASNVGAGDTQYF. CDR3 in DNA: TGTGCCAGCAATGTGGGGGCGGGGGATACGCAGTATTTT.